Below, 2 T cell receptor beta chains from the same sample are listed, as sequenced in a study of T cells after yellow fever vaccination. TCRdb recomputed calls from the 5' RACE reads with MiXCR, one row per CDR3 protein. The sample has roughly 400,000 distinct CDR3 sequences; approximately 18% are singletons. Sample: PBMCs, taken before the yellow fever booster vaccination. The receptors come from a man younger than 35 who received the YFV17D yellow fever vaccine.

The chain combines TRBV5-1 with TRBJ1-2; perhaps TRBD1 as D (6 bases). The CDR3 spans 13 residues. Germline CDR1 and CDR2: SGHRS and YFSETQ. V was cut by 6 bases and J by 4 bases, with 13 bases left in between. The CDR3 loop is CASKQGSSYGYTF. The CDR3 DNA reads as TGCGCCAGCAAACAGGGATCTAGCTATGGCTACACCTTC.

The chain recombines TRBV29-1 with TRBJ2-3; 7 bases line up with TRBD1. CDR1 and CDR2 from the germline V gene are SQVTM and ANQGSEA. This CDR3 has 16 residues. The V and J ends lost 7 bases and 2 bases, in that order; junction bases with no gene match: 15. This CDR3 is CSALAGTARFTDTQYF. The CDR3 region has the DNA TGCAGCGCATTAGCCGGGACAGCGAGATTCACAGATACGCAGTATTTT.